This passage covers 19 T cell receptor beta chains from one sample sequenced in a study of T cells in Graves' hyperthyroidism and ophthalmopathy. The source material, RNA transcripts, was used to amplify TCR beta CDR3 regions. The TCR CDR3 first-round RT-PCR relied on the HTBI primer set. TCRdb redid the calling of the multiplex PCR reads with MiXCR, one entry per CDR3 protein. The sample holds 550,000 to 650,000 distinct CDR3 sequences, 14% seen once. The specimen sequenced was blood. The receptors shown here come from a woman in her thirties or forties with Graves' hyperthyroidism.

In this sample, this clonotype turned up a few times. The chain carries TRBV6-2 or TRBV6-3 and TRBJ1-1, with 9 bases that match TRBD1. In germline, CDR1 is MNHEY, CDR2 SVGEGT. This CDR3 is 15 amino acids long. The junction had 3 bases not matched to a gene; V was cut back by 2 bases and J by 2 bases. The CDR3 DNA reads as TGTGCCAGCAGTTACGGGACAGGGTTTAACACTGAAGCTTTCTTT. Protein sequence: CASSYGTGFNTEAFF.

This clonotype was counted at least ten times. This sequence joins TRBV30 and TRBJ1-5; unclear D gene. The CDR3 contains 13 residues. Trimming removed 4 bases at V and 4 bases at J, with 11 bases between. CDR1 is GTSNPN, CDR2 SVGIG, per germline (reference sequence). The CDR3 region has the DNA TGTGCCTGGAACCCGGGGTTAAATCAGCCCCAGCATTTT. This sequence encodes CAWNPGLNQPQHF.

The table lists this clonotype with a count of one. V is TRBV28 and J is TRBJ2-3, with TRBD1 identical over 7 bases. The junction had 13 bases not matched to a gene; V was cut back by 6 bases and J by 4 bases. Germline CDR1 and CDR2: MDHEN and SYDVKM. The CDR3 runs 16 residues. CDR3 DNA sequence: TGTGCCAGCAGCCAAGAGACGGCAGGGGGTCCAGATACGCAGTATTTT. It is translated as CASSQETAGGPDTQYF. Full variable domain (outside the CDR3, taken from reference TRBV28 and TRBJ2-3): DVKVTQSSRYLVKRTGEKVFLECVQDMDHENMFWYRQDPGLGLRLIYFSYDVKMKEKGDIPEGYSVSREKKERFSLILESASTNQTSMYLCASSQETAGGPDTQYFGPGTRLTVL.

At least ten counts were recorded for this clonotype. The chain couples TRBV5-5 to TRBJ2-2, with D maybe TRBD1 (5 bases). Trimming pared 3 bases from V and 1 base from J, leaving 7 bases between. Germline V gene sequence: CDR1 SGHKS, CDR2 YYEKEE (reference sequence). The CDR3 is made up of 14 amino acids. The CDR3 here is CASSSQGNTGELFF. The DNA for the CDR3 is TGTGCCAGCAGCTCCCAGGGGAACACCGGGGAGCTGTTTTTT.

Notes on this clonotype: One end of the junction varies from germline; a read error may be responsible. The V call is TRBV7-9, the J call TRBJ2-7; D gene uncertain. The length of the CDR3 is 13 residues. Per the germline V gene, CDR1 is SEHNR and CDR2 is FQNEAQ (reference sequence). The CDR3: CVSSLLKASEQYF. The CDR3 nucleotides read TGTGTCAGCAGCCTTTTAAAGGCCAGCGAGCAGTACTTC.

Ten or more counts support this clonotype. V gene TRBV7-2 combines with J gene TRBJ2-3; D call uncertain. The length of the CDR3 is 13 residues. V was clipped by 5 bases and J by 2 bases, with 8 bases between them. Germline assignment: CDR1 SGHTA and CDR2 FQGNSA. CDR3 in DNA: TGTGCCAGCAGCCCGACCTTCACAGATACGCAGTATTTT. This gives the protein CASSPTFTDTQYF.

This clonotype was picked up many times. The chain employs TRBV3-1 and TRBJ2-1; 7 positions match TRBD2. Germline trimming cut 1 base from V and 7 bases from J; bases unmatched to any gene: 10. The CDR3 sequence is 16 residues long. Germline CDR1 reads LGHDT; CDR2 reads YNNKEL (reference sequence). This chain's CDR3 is CASSQVTREGRNEQFF. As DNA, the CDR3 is TGTGCCAGCAGCCAAGTTACGAGGGAGGGCCGAAATGAGCAGTTCTTC.

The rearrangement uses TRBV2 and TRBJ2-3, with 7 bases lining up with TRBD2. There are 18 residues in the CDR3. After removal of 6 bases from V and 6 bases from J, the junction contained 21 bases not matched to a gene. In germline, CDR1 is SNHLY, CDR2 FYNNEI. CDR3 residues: CASSLGRGLAAQGDTQYF. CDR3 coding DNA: TGTGCCAGCAGCTTAGGGAGGGGCCTAGCGGCCCAGGGCGATACGCAGTATTTT.

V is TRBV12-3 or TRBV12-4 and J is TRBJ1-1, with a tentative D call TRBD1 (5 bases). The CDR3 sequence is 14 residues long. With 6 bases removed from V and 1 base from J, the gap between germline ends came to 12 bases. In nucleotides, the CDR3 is TGTGCCAGCAGCCGTCCCAGGGAGAACACTGAAGCTTTCTTT. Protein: CASSRPRENTEAFF.

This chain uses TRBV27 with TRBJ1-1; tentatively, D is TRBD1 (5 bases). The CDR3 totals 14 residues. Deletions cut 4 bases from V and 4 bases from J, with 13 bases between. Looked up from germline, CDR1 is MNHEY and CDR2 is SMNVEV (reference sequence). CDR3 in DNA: TGTGCCAGCAGTTCCAGGGACCCTGCCACTGAAGCTTTCTTT. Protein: CASSSRDPATEAFF.

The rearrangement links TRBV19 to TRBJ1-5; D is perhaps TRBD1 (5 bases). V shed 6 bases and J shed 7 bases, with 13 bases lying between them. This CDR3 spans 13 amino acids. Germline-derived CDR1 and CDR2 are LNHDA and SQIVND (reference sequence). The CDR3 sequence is CASRRGEEQPQHF. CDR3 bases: TGTGCCAGTAGGCGGGGGGAGGAACAGCCCCAGCATTTT.

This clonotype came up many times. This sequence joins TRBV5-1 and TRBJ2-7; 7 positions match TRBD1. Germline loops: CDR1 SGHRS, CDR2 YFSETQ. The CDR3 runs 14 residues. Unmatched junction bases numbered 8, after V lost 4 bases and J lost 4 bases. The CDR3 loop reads CASSTGQVLYEQYF. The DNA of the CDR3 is TGCGCCAGCAGCACCGGACAGGTTTTGTACGAGCAGTACTTC.

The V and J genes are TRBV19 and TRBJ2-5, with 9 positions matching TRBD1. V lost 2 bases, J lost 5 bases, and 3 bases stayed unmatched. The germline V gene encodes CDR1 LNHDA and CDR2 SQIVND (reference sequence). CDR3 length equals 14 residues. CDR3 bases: TGTGCCAGTAGTATAACAGGGGGCTTGGAGACCCAGTACTTC. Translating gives CASSITGGLETQYF.

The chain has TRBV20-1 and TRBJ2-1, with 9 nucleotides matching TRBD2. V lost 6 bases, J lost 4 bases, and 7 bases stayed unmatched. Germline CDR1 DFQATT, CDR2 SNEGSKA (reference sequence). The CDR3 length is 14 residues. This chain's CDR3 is CSATPSGAYNEQFF. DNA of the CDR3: TGCAGTGCCACCCCTAGCGGGGCTTACAATGAGCAGTTCTTC.

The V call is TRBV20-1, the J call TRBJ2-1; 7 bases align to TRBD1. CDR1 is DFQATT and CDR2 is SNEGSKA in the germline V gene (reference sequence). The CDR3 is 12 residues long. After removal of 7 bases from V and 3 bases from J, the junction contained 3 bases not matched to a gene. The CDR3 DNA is TGCAGTGGGCAGGGGGACTACAATGAGCAGTTCTTC. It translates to CSGQGDYNEQFF.

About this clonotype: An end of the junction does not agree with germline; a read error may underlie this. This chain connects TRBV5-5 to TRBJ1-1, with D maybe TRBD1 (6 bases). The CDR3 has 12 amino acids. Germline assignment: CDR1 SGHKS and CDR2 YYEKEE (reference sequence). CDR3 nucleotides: TGCGCCAGCAGCTTGGGGGCGGGGCGCGCTTTCTTT. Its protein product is CASSLGAGRAFF.

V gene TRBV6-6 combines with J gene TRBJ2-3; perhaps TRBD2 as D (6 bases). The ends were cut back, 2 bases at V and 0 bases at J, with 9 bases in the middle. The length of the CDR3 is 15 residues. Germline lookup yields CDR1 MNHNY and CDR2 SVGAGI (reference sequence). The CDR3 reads CASSYIAGSTDTQYF. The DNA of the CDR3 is TGTGCCAGCAGTTACATTGCGGGGAGCACAGATACGCAGTATTTT.

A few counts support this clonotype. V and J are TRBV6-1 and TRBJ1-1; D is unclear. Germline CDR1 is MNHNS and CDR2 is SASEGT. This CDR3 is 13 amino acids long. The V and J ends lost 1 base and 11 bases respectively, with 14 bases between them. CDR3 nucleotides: TGTGCCAGCAGTGAAGGAGGTACGACAAGCGCTTTCTTT. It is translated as CASSEGGTTSAFF.

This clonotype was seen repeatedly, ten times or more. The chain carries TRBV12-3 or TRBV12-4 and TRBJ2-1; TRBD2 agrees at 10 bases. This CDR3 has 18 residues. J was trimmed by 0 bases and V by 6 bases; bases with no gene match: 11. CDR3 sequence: CASSPGTSALSSYNEQFF. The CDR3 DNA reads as TGTGCCAGCAGCCCCGGGACTAGCGCCTTGAGCTCCTACAATGAGCAGTTCTTC.